The clone carrying this T cell receptor (beta chain) was seen a handful of times. The sample belongs to a study of blood T cell repertoires in COVID-19. Study context: The United States, Italy and Spain were the sources of the acute and convalescent COVID-19 samples. T cells, B-cell-depleted T cells, or PBMCs supplied cDNA or gDNA.

Original processing notes: Reference gene primer amplification gave estimated nucleated cell counts. Produced via immunoSEQ multiplex PCR; TCRdb's table is partial and in-frame only. V, J and clone size are those of that table, while D and trimming were read from the DNA. The data hold about 80,000 clones, with under 90% observed a single time. V was cut by 6 bases and J by 3 bases, with 12 bases left in between. The CDR3 totals 14 residues. Germline V gene sequence: CDR1 SGHTA, CDR2 FQGNSA. The chain recombines TRBV7-2 with TRBJ1-3, with a tentative D call TRBD1 (5 bases). Specimen: peripheral blood. The TCR comes from a human donor in a cohort sampled during active COVID-19. CDR3 sequence reads: CASRKGVGGNTIYF. In nucleotides, the CDR3 is TGTGCCAGCAGAAAAGGGGTTGGTGGAAACACCATATATTTT.